This T cell receptor (beta chain) derives from a study of blood T cells in healthy people across ages. Alongside a J-beta primer mix, a sample-barcoded 5' primer served in a second PCR lasting roughly 6 to 11 cycles. Each CDR3 protein gets one entry after TCRdb re-called the 5' RACE reads with MiXCR. The data hold under 1,100,000 distinct CDR3 sequences, with approximately 26% observed a single time. The CDR3 is made up of 13 amino acids. V lost 6 bases and J lost 2; bases outside the gene matches: 4. Germline values: CDR1 MNHNY, CDR2 SVGAGI (reference sequence). The study, taken as a whole, reports: Naive and antigen-experienced cells could not be conclusively compared, given unsorted PBMCs.

This clonotype was seen many times. What it binds is unknown. These data were likewise used in another study, on T cells of mothers and their children.

The sequence came from a girl aged 2 to 10 in good health. V and J are TRBV6-6 and TRBJ2-7, with 7 bases matching TRBD1. The specimen sequenced was blood. The CDR3 DNA is TGTGCCAGCAGCTATGACAGGGCCTACGAGCAGTACTTC. Protein product: CASSYDRAYEQYF.